This T cell receptor (beta chain) was identified in a study of CD8 T cells in Susac syndrome. RNA, at about 0.45 to 1 ug, was reverse transcribed with random hexamers. Multiplex PCR with immunoSEQ amplified the TCR beta CDR3 across 54 Vbeta and 13 Jbeta. TCRdb ran MiXCR on the immunoSEQ multiplex PCR reads and lists one entry per CDR3 protein. Here the sample spans about 150,000 distinct CDR3 sequences, 90% to 97% being singletons. The CDR3 is made up of 16 amino acids. J lost 3 bases, V lost 6 bases, and 10 bases had no gene match. The chain employs TRBV12-3 or TRBV12-4 and TRBJ1-3; 8 bases match TRBD1. This TCR was sampled from a human donor with Susac syndrome. Sequenced sample: CD4+ T cells from PBMCs. CDR3 nucleotides: TGTGCCAGCAGCAACCTTCACAGGGGGTATGGAAACACCATATATTTT. As protein: CASSNLHRGYGNTIYF.